A selection of T cell receptor beta chains follows, all from one sample in a study of regulatory T cells in long-lasting Graves disease. TCRdb processed the multiplex PCR reads anew with MiXCR; each CDR3 protein has one entry. The sample has 600,000 to 800,000 distinct CDR3 sequences, about 30% seen once. The specimen comprised peripheral blood mononuclear cells (PBMCs), sampled when the disease was refractory, from a patient treated with antithyroid drugs. The receptors were gathered from a female donor with Graves disease. CDR3s leave out the opening cysteine and the closing phenylalanine or tryptophan.

v_gene,CDR3aa
TRBV30,AWRTEETQY
TRBV11-2,ASSLDPGSEQY
TRBV28,ASSSRWSNTGELF
TRBV6-2/TRBV6-3,ASEGQNNSPLH
TRBV7-2,ASSFLRLSDWAGYT
TRBV6-1,ASSTVGQSYEQY
TRBV6-2/TRBV6-3,ASRGQGAAGNTIY
TRBV11-2,ASSTRVGPHEQY
TRBV10-3,AIRDNRGSGNTIY
TRBV27,ASNLYLGTSGASTDTQY
TRBV5-1,ASSLPRGMNTEAF
TRBV3-1,ASSQGPGTRGGYT
TRBV12-3/TRBV12-4,ASSKQATGQPQH
TRBV12-3/TRBV12-4,ASRAAGTSGSYEQY
TRBV28,ASNRGGGGNQPQH
TRBV18,ASSPELGQGTGELF
TRBV3-1,ASSRSGRVHEQY
TRBV6-1,ASSKDSPNQPQH
TRBV12-3/TRBV12-4,ASSLSVYSNEKLF
TRBV7-9,ASSNYRGTGANVLT
TRBV19,ASSPPGQGAGTKAF
TRBV20-1,SAGRAGSPLH
TRBV6-5,ASSYSISSGVAQY
TRBV4-2,ASSQGTSYSMNTEAF
TRBV27,ASSYRSGGYEQY
TRBV25-1,ASSELRQGGYEQY
TRBV6-2/TRBV6-3,ANNARPNTAFNYEQY
TRBV7-2,ASSLTTAASYEQY
TRBV6-1,ASILLPGQGKPEAF
TRBV6-1,ASRGTGQHNSPLH
TRBV7-2,ASSSPPQRGTGTEAF
TRBV20-1,SAKLSRATETQY
TRBV10-3,AISESMGRVGGYA
TRBV7-6,ASSPRAREQEAF
TRBV5-1,ASRQTPAIYGYT
TRBV7-9,ASSLGVLLH
TRBV11-2,ASSKSIAGANGYT
TRBV28,ASSSGIPGNQPQH
TRBV20-1,SARGSGSSYEQY
TRBV7-9,ASSLGALAGVGPETQY
TRBV6-1,ASSEQLQETQY
TRBV19,ASSIDLTGTRITEAF